The entry that follows covers one TCR beta chain sequence. Its target is unknown. Germline trimming cut 7 bases from V and 8 bases from J; bases unmatched to any gene: 5. The CDR3 runs to 13 residues. This record comes from a study of post-analysis software for immune sequencing data. Study summary: Included among the disease courses, which were recorded for the cohort, were relapsing-remitting, secondary progressive and progressive-relapsing multiple sclerosis.

Every TCR beta cDNA library bore unique molecular identifiers. MiXCR, run by TCRdb on the PCR reads, gives a single entry per CDR3 protein. Of 750,000 to 950,000 distinct CDR3 sequences in the sample, roughly 58% were seen once. Study-wide results and caveats: Compared with controls, patients showed significantly lower normalized Chao1 diversity. Controls showed lower frequencies than patients for roughly 5 TRBV segments, and TRBV5-6, TRBV5-1 and TRBV20-1 were among these.

V and J are TRBV12-3 or TRBV12-4 and TRBJ2-1, with 10 bases fitting TRBD2. Material for sequencing was blood. The clonotype was recovered from a girl aged 5-17 years with multiple sclerosis. The CDR3 sequence: CASNSGGRDEQFF. CDR3 nucleotides: TGTGCCAGCAATAGCGGGGGGCGGGATGAGCAGTTCTTC.